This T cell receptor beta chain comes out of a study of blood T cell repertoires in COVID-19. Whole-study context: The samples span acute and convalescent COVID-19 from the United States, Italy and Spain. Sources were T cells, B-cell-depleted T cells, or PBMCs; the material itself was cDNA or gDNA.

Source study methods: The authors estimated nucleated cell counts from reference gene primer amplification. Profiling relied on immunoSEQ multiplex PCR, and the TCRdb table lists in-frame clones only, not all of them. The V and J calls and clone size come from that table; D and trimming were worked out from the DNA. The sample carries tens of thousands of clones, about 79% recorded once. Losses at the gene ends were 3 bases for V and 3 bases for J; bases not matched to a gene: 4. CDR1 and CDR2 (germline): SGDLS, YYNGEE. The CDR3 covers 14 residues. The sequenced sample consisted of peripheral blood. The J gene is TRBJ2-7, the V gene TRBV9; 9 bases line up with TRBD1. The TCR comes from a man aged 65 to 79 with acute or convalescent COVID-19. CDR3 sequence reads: CASSAPGQGYEQYF. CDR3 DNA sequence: TGTGCCAGCAGCGCGCCGGGACAGGGCTACGAGCAGTACTTC.